The next 15 T cell receptor beta chains were all read from a single sample in a study of radiotherapy plus CTLA-4 blockade in lung cancer. Assay used: immunoSEQ multiplex PCR; TCRdb lists only in-frame clones, some missing. The sample consists of about 93,000 clones, about 91% of them appearing once. Sequenced material: peripheral blood, taken from a patient treated with radiotherapy plus ipilimumab. These receptor sequences come from a human donor with non-small cell lung cancer that progressed on radiotherapy plus ipilimumab.

The chain combines TRBV6-1 with TRBJ2-5, with D possibly TRBD2 on 5 matching bases. The germline gives CDR1 MNHNS, CDR2 SASEGT. CDR3 length equals 11 residues. The V gene lost 8 bases and the J gene lost 5 bases, with 9 bases spanning the gap. CDR3: CASWRTETQYF. DNA for the CDR3: TGTGCCAGCTGGAGGACGGAGACCCAGTACTTC.

The rearrangement uses TRBV5-1 and TRBJ2-2, with a weak D call TRBD2 (6 bases). Looked up from germline, CDR1 is SGHRS and CDR2 is YFSETQ. The V and J ends lost 4 bases and 4 bases respectively, with 8 bases between them. The CDR3 totals 13 residues. The CDR3 spells CASSRDFTGELFF. The CDR3 DNA reads TGCGCCAGCAGCCGGGACTTCACCGGGGAGCTGTTTTTT.

This rearrangement joins TRBV19 to TRBJ2-2, with 8 bases that match TRBD2. The J segment lost 3 bases and the V segment lost 9 bases, leaving 6 bases of the junction unmatched. CDR3 length equals 14 residues. The germline V gene encodes CDR1 LNHDA and CDR2 SQIVND (reference sequence). This CDR3 reads CASERLAHTGELFF. CDR3 DNA sequence: TGTGCCAGCGAGAGACTAGCGCACACCGGGGAGCTGTTTTTT.

This rearrangement joins TRBV30 to TRBJ1-1; D is undetermined. The CDR3 totals 14 residues. CDR1 and CDR2 (germline): GTSNPN, SVGIG (reference sequence). Trimming left V 4 bases short and J 0 bases short, with 12 bases between. DNA for the CDR3: TGTGCCTGGACCCAGCCCAGCATGAACACTGAAGCTTTCTTT. Its translation: CAWTQPSMNTEAFF.

The J gene is TRBJ2-7, the V gene TRBV5-1; the D gene is possibly TRBD1 (5 bases). Germline V lookup: CDR1 SGHRS, CDR2 YFSETQ. Trimming pared 2 bases from V and 0 bases from J, leaving 12 bases between. The CDR3 length is 15 residues. This CDR3 reads CASSLKSGYSYEQYF. The CDR3, as DNA: TGCGCCAGCAGCTTAAAGTCAGGGTACTCCTACGAGCAGTACTTC.

The rearrangement joins TRBV2 to TRBJ2-1, with 13 bases fitting TRBD2. This CDR3 region has 14 residues. CDR1 and CDR2 from the germline V gene are SNHLY and FYNNEI. With 6 bases clipped from V and 9 bases from J, the junction kept 5 bases outside the gene matches. This chain's CDR3 is CASRGLAGLSEQFF. CDR3 in DNA: TGTGCCAGCAGGGGACTAGCGGGACTGAGTGAGCAGTTCTTC.

The chain uses TRBV29-1 and TRBJ1-2; a possible D gene is TRBD1 (6 bases). V lost 3 bases, J lost 6 bases, and 17 bases lay in between. CDR1 and CDR2 (germline): SQVTM, ANQGSEA. CDR3 length: 14 residues. CDR3 sequence (DNA): TGCAGCGTTGACCCCGTGGGACAATCGAATGGCTACACCTTC. It is translated as CSVDPVGQSNGYTF.

The chain carries TRBV11-3 and TRBJ2-7, with D maybe TRBD1 (5 bases). The length of the CDR3 is 13 residues. Trimming removed 2 bases at V and 6 bases at J, with 11 bases between. CDR1 and CDR2 (germline): SGHNT, YENEEA. The CDR3 bases are TGTGCCAGCAGCTTACCAGGGTACGTCGAGCAGTACTTC. This sequence encodes CASSLPGYVEQYF.

The rearrangement links TRBV19 to TRBJ2-7; D may be TRBD1 (6 bases). Germline V gene lookup returns CDR1 LNHDA and CDR2 SQIVND (reference sequence). The CDR3 extends over 17 amino acids. V was trimmed by 4 bases and J by 0 bases, leaving 19 bases between them. The DNA of the CDR3 is TGTGCCAGTAGTACCAGGGGCTGGACTTCGCGCTCCTACGAGCAGTACTTC. Its protein is CASSTRGWTSRSYEQYF. Full variable domain (missing parts from reference TRBV19 and TRBJ2-7): DGGITQSPKYLFRKEGQNVTLSCEQNLNHDAMYWYRQDPGQGLRLIYYSQIVNDFQKGDIAEGYSVSREKKESFPLTVTSAQKNPTAFYLCASSTRGWTSRSYEQYFGPGTRLTVT.

This clone has only a few counts. The chain recombines TRBV7-9 with TRBJ2-2; TRBD2 matches at 7 bases. V lost 6 bases, J lost 2 bases, and 6 bases stayed unmatched. Germline V CDR1 and CDR2: SEHNR, FQNEAQ (reference sequence). The CDR3 has 15 residues. CDR3 nucleotide sequence: TGTGCCAGCAGACCCCGGGAGGCCAACACCGGGGAGCTGTTTTTT. Translating it yields CASRPREANTGELFF. The full variable domain, in which reference TRBV7-9 and TRBJ2-2 provide the parts outside the CDR3, is DTGVSQNPRHKITKRGQNVTFRCDPISEHNRLYWYRQTLGQGPEFLTYFQNEAQLEKSRLLSDRFSAERPKGSFSTLEIQRTEQGDSAMYLCASRPREANTGELFFGEGSRLTVL.

The CDR3 loop is CASSDRYYGYTF. CDR3 in DNA: TGTGCCAGCTCCGACAGATACTATGGCTACACCTTC. This chain connects TRBV6-1 to TRBJ1-2; a possible D gene is TRBD1 (5 bases). The CDR3 spans 12 residues. Trimming left V 8 bases short and J 3 bases short, with 10 bases between. In germline, CDR1 is MNHNS, CDR2 SASEGT.

The chain couples TRBV18 to TRBJ1-1, with D maybe TRBD1 (5 bases). Germline CDR1 is KGHSH and CDR2 is LQKENI. The CDR3 length is 15 residues. Trimming removed 3 bases at V and 0 bases at J, with 11 bases between. The CDR3 DNA follows: TGTGCCAGCTCACCCTTAGGGACGGTGAACACTGAAGCTTTCTTT. This gives the protein CASSPLGTVNTEAFF.

Turning to this clone: This specimen includes other DNA sequences encoding the same CDR3. The rearrangement joins TRBV2 to TRBJ2-7; D gene ambiguous. The CDR3 contains 13 residues. The V and J ends lost 8 bases and 3 bases respectively, with 14 bases between them. Germline V CDR1 and CDR2: SNHLY, FYNNEI. CDR3 coding DNA: TGTGCCAGCCGGAAGGGTTTGGGCTACGAGCAGTACTTC. Amino acid sequence: CASRKGLGYEQYF. The entire variable domain, with the rest obtained from reference TRBV2 and TRBJ2-7, is as follows: EPEVTQTPSHQVTQMGQEVILRCVPISNHLYFYWYRQILGQKVEFLVSFYNNEISEKSEIFDDQFSVERPDGSNFTLKIRSTKLEDSAMYFCASRKGLGYEQYFGPGTRLTVT.

This sequence joins TRBV7-8 and TRBJ2-7; the D gene is possibly TRBD2 (5 bases). This CDR3 contains 13 residues. V was shortened by 3 bases and J by 2 bases, with 8 bases between the two germline ends. Germline V gene data show CDR1 as SGHVS and CDR2 as FQNEAQ. The CDR3 DNA is TGTGCCAGCAGCTTCGGGGAAACCTACGAGCAGTACTTC. Amino acids: CASSFGETYEQYF. The full variable domain, in which reference TRBV7-8 and TRBJ2-7 provide the parts outside the CDR3, is GAGVSQSPRYKVAKRGQDVALRCDPISGHVSLFWYQQALGQGPEFLTYFQNEAQLDKSGLPSDRFFAERPEGSVSTLKIQRTQQEDSAVYLCASSFGETYEQYFGPGTRLTVT.

For the CDR3, the DNA is TGTGCCAGCTCAGAGGGACAGGGGGCCTACGAGCAGTACTTC. Translated: CASSEGQGAYEQYF. V is TRBV18 and J is TRBJ2-7; the match to TRBD1 covers 11 bases. Germline CDR1 is KGHSH and CDR2 is LQKENI. V lost 5 bases to trimming and J lost 2 bases; unmatched junction nucleotides: 2. The CDR3 loop spans 14 amino acids.